A single sample gave rise to the 27 T cell receptor beta chains below, sequenced in a study of blood T cell repertoires in COVID-19 (dated by TCRdb to the early 2020s). The protocol used for the library was the immunoSEQ multiplex PCR assay. TCRdb mirrors the immuneACCESS table, restricted to in-frame sequences. Some clones are absent from its copies; in checked studies, under half trace to an unresolved V gene, and the reason for the others is unknown. The sample table lists 200,000 to 250,000 clones, around three quarters of them with a count of one. The top ten clonotypes cover about 7.2% of the sample. Material for sequencing was peripheral blood. The source is a woman between 65 and 79 years old with acute or convalescent COVID-19.

In DNA form, the CDR3 reads TGTGCCAGCAGCTTATACAGGGGGACTATGGACTATGGCTACACCTTC. This gives the protein CASSLYRGTMDYGYTF. This chain joins TRBV7-8 and TRBJ1-2, with TRBD1 matching over 8 bases. This CDR3 region has 16 residues. The junction had 8 bases not matched to a gene; V was cut back by 2 bases and J by 3 bases. The germline V gene encodes CDR1 SGHVS and CDR2 FQNEAQ.

The chain links TRBV10-3 to TRBJ2-1, with 8 positions matching TRBD2. The J segment lost 7 bases and the V segment lost 0 bases, leaving 2 bases of the junction unmatched. CDR1 and CDR2 (germline): ENHRY, SYGVKD. The CDR3 runs to 14 residues. The CDR3 loop is CAISESRGGNEQFF. CDR3 coding DNA: TGTGCCATCAGTGAGTCCCGCGGGGGGAATGAGCAGTTCTTC.

This clone was observed a handful of times. The genes are TRBV4-2 and TRBJ1-4; TRBD1 agrees at 7 bases. The V gene end was trimmed by 2 bases and the J gene end by 7 bases; junction bases not matched to a gene: 7. This CDR3 is built from 15 residues. CDR1 and CDR2 (germline): LGHNA, YNFKEQ. The CDR3 loop is CASSQMRQGGEKLFF. The CDR3 nucleotides are TGTGCCAGCAGCCAAATGCGTCAGGGGGGTGAAAAACTGTTTTTT.

V is TRBV7-9 and J is TRBJ2-2, with TRBD2 matching 10 bases. The CDR3 has 16 residues. After removal of 2 bases from V and 5 bases from J, the junction contained 5 bases not matched to a gene. CDR1 and CDR2 (germline): SEHNR, FQNEAQ (reference sequence). CDR3: CASSLLAGGSTGELFF. CDR3 DNA: TGTGCCAGCAGCTTATTAGCGGGGGGTTCTACCGGGGAGCTGTTTTTT.

This chain connects TRBV3-1 (or the pseudogene TRBV3-2) to TRBJ2-5; 8 bases are a match to TRBD2. This CDR3 spans 13 amino acids. CDR1 LGHDT and CDR2 YNNKEL come from the germline V gene (reference sequence). With 3 bases clipped from V and 5 bases from J, the junction kept 2 bases outside the gene matches. CDR3 sequence reads: CASSQRGEETQYF. In nucleotides, the CDR3 is TGTGCCAGCAGCCAGCGGGGGGAGGAGACCCAGTACTTC.

V gene TRBV27 combines with J gene TRBJ1-5; no reliable D call. V lost 0 bases to trimming and J lost 9 bases, with 9 bases between them. The CDR3 loop spans 13 amino acids. Germline CDR1 and CDR2: MNHEY and SMNVEV (reference sequence). CDR3 loop: CASSLSSGRPQHF. As DNA, the CDR3 is TGTGCCAGCAGTTTATCTTCAGGAAGGCCCCAGCATTTT.

As regards this clone: Other DNA sequences from this sample encode an identical CDR3 as well. This chain connects TRBV30 to TRBJ1-5; D gene unclear. The germline CDR1 and CDR2 sequences are GTSNPN and SVGIG (reference sequence). The CDR3 loop spans 13 amino acids. The V and J ends lost 3 bases and 1 base respectively, with 7 bases between them. CDR3 amino acids: CAWSRGSNQPQHF. CDR3 in DNA: TGTGCCTGGAGCCGGGGAAGCAATCAGCCCCAGCATTTT.

The chain recombines TRBV5-6 with TRBJ1-1, with 9 positions matching TRBD1. Trimming took 4 bases from V and 2 from J; bases not matched to a gene: 6. The CDR3 totals 15 residues. Germline-derived CDR1 and CDR2 are SGHDT and YYEEEE. CDR3 in DNA: TGTGCCAGCAGCCCCGACAGGGGGGGCAACACTGAAGCTTTCTTT. Translation gives CASSPDRGGNTEAFF.

The V gene is TRBV18, the J gene TRBJ2-5, with D possibly TRBD2 on 5 matching bases. The ends were cut back, 2 bases at V and 1 base at J, with 17 bases in the middle. The CDR3 extends over 17 amino acids. In germline, CDR1 is KGHSH, CDR2 LQKENI. CDR3 sequence reads: CASSPSRGLPIQETQYF. The CDR3 region has the DNA TGTGCCAGCTCACCAAGTCGTGGACTCCCGATCCAAGAGACCCAGTACTTC.

This clone was observed once. This chain connects TRBV9 to TRBJ2-6, with 7 bases that match TRBD1. The ends lost 4 bases at V and 3 bases at J; junction bases unmatched: 7. Germline CDR1 is SGDLS and CDR2 is YYNGEE. The CDR3 runs to 16 residues. CDR3 sequence: CASSPRQGLGANVLTF. The CDR3, as DNA: TGTGCCAGCAGCCCTCGACAGGGTCTTGGGGCCAACGTCCTGACTTTC.

This clone was observed a few times. The chain employs TRBV5-1 and TRBJ2-2; D is undetermined. The germline V gene encodes CDR1 SGHRS and CDR2 YFSETQ. The CDR3 is made up of 14 amino acids. Trimming took off 2 bases at V and 2 bases at J, with 7 bases between the two ends. CDR3 DNA: TGCGCCAGCAGCTTCAGTCTTAACACCGGGGAGCTGTTTTTT. Its translation is CASSFSLNTGELFF.

The chain carries TRBV6-2 or TRBV6-3 and TRBJ2-5; 15 bases map to TRBD2. Germline V gene sequence: CDR1 MNHEY, CDR2 SVGEGT. V shed 0 bases, J shed 5 bases, and the junction held 7 bases outside the gene matches. This CDR3 region has 18 residues. This chain's CDR3 is CASSYSPRTSGGDETQYF. In DNA form, the CDR3 reads TGTGCCAGCAGTTACTCTCCCCGGACTAGCGGGGGGGACGAGACCCAGTACTTC.

This chain links TRBV6-2 or TRBV6-3 with TRBJ2-7, with 8 nucleotides matching TRBD2. V lost 0 bases and J lost 3; bases outside the gene matches: 16. This CDR3 spans 19 amino acids. CDR1 MNHEY and CDR2 SVGEGT come from the germline V gene. The CDR3 region is CASSYSAGDKHRARYEQYF. The CDR3 region has the DNA TGTGCCAGCAGTTACTCAGCGGGGGACAAGCACAGGGCCCGCTACGAGCAGTACTTC.

The chain links TRBV6-5 to TRBJ1-1; D not certain. The V gene lost 7 bases and the J gene lost 1 base, with 10 bases spanning the gap. CDR1 is MNHEY, CDR2 SVGAGI, per germline. This CDR3 has 13 residues. CDR3 loop: CASNLNRNTEAFF. The CDR3 DNA follows: TGTGCCAGCAATCTAAATAGGAACACTGAAGCTTTCTTT.

The chain links TRBV28 to TRBJ2-7, with D possibly being TRBD2 (6 bases). The V gene's germline CDR1 is MDHEN and CDR2 SYDVKM. V shed 5 bases and J shed 2 bases, with 22 bases lying between them. This CDR3 contains 17 residues. The CDR3 DNA is TGTGCCAGCAGTCCCCGGGACTCCTTCGGCCTCACCTACGAGCAGTACTTC. This gives the protein CASSPRDSFGLTYEQYF.

The chain couples TRBV21-1 to TRBJ1-1; the D call in the table, TRBD1, was not verified against the DNA. TRBV21-1 is recorded as a pseudogene. This CDR3 has 18 residues. Written as DNA, the CDR3 is TGTGCCAGCAGCACCCAACCCTTGACAAGGGGTTCGAACACTGAAGCTTTCTTT. Translated, it gives CASSTQPLTRGSNTEAFF.

The CDR3 here is CASSQVWVGDLGTHGELFF. The DNA for the CDR3 is TGTGCCAGCAGCCAAGTATGGGTAGGAGATCTTGGAACACACGGGGAGCTGTTTTTT. The gene calls are TRBV4-2 and TRBJ2-2; D is unresolved. CDR3 length equals 19 residues. Trimming took 1 base from V and 7 from J, leaving 25 bases between them. Germline V lookup: CDR1 LGHNA, CDR2 YNFKEQ.

This chain links TRBV7-9 with TRBJ2-7, with D possibly being TRBD1 (5 bases). Deletions cut 4 bases from V and 5 bases from J, with 9 bases between. CDR1 and CDR2 from the germline V gene are SEHNR and FQNEAQ (reference sequence). The CDR3 has 12 amino acids. The CDR3 nucleotides are TGTGCCAGCAGCTCTCAGGGCGACGAGCAGTACTTC. Protein product: CASSSQGDEQYF.

The CDR3 is CASSATTGETQYF. Written as DNA, the CDR3 is TGTGCCAGCAGCGCTACTACCGGGGAGACCCAGTACTTC. The chain joins TRBV5-6 to TRBJ2-5; no definite D call. The germline CDR1 and CDR2 sequences are SGHDT and YYEEEE. There are 13 residues in the CDR3. Trimming took off 4 bases at V and 5 bases at J, with 12 bases between the two ends.

J is TRBJ1-1 and V is TRBV11-2; TRBD1 aligns across 8 bases. The V segment lost 5 bases and the J segment 5 bases; nucleotides outside the gene matches: 7. Germline CDR1 reads SGHAT; CDR2 reads FQNNGV. The length of the CDR3 is 14 residues. The CDR3 region is CASSPRQGRTEAFF. CDR3 DNA sequence: TGTGCCAGCAGCCCCCGACAGGGGCGGACTGAAGCTTTCTTT.

This clone appeared a few times. This rearrangement joins TRBV6-6 to TRBJ2-5; a weak D match, TRBD1 (6 bases). The V end was cut by 0 bases, the J end by 2 bases, with 13 bases between. This CDR3 is built from 16 residues. CDR1 and CDR2 from the germline V gene are MNHNY and SVGAGI (reference sequence). The chain's CDR3 is CASSYSMGRGQETQYF. The CDR3 DNA reads as TGTGCCAGCAGTTACTCGATGGGTAGGGGGCAAGAGACCCAGTACTTC.

V is TRBV5-6 and J is TRBJ2-7; D uncertain. CDR3 length: 15 residues. The V end was cut by 1 base, the J end by 0 bases, with 11 bases between. Germline values: CDR1 SGHDT, CDR2 YYEEEE. CDR3 sequence (DNA): TGTGCCAGCAGCTTGTCCGCCCGGAGCTCCTACGAGCAGTACGTC. Protein: CASSLSARSSYEQYV.

The chain carries TRBV18 and TRBJ1-5, with D maybe TRBD1 (5 bases). The CDR3 sequence is 13 residues long. The V gene's germline CDR1 is KGHSH and CDR2 LQKENI. The V gene lost 4 bases and the J gene lost 5 bases, with 9 bases spanning the gap. The CDR3 spells CASSRGEDQPQHF. The CDR3 nucleotides read TGTGCCAGCTCACGGGGGGAAGATCAGCCCCAGCATTTT.

V gene TRBV3-1 (or the pseudogene TRBV3-2) combines with J gene TRBJ2-7, with 9 bases identical to TRBD2. The CDR3 has 16 residues. Germline CDR1 reads LGHDT; CDR2 reads YNNKEL (reference sequence). After removal of 1 base from V and 1 base from J, the junction contained 5 bases not matched to a gene. This chain's CDR3 is CASSQGPSGGSYEQYF. CDR3 DNA sequence: TGTGCCAGCAGCCAAGGCCCGAGCGGGGGGTCCTACGAGCAGTACTTC.

This chain uses TRBV11-2 with TRBJ1-1; unclear D gene. Germline V gene lookup returns CDR1 SGHAT and CDR2 FQNNGV. This CDR3 region has 11 residues. Between the trimmed V and J ends, which lost 3 bases and 3 bases, there was a span of 2 bases. CDR3 residues: CASSFYTEAFF. The CDR3 DNA reads TGTGCCAGCAGCTTCTACACTGAAGCTTTCTTT.

The J gene is TRBJ2-3, the V gene TRBV7-9; 7 bases match TRBD1. This CDR3 region has 14 residues. Germline assignment: CDR1 SEHNR and CDR2 FQNEAQ (reference sequence). J lost 3 bases, V lost 4 bases, and 4 bases had no gene match. The CDR3, as DNA: TGTGCCAGCAGCTACAGGGGTAAGACAGATACGCAGTATTTT. Its translation is CASSYRGKTDTQYF.

This clone was detected only a few times. The CDR3 spells CATSDATGTSGETQYF. CDR3 DNA sequence: TGTGCCACCAGTGATGCGACAGGGACCTCGGGGGAGACCCAGTACTTC. The V and J genes are TRBV24-1 and TRBJ2-5, with 7 bases matching TRBD1. Per the germline V gene, CDR1 is KGHDR and CDR2 is SFDVKD. J was trimmed by 5 bases and V by 3 bases; bases with no gene match: 11. The CDR3 consists of 16 residues.